This TCR beta chain emerged from a study of blood T cells in healthy people across ages. Study observations and caveats: Naive and antigen-experienced cells could not be conclusively compared, given unsorted PBMCs.

Combining a sample-barcoded 5' primer with a J-beta primer mix, a second PCR ran for about 7 to 11 cycles. TCRdb independently ran MiXCR on the 5' RACE reads; one entry per CDR3 protein. The sample yields about 1.8 million distinct CDR3 sequences, roughly 52% seen once. As for this clonotype: The antigen is not known.

The receptor was isolated from a woman aged 40 to 49 in good health. The sequencing sample was made of blood.

Here the CDR3 DNA reads TGTGCCATCAGTGACATGAAGATCGGGGACAGGCAAGAGACCCAGTTCTTC. This translates into CAISDMKIGDRQETQFF. This rearrangement joins TRBV10-3 to TRBJ2-1; 8 nucleotides match TRBD1. Losses at the gene ends were 3 bases for V and 13 bases for J; bases not matched to a gene: 20. This CDR3 has 17 residues. Germline lookup yields CDR1 ENHRY and CDR2 SYGVKD.